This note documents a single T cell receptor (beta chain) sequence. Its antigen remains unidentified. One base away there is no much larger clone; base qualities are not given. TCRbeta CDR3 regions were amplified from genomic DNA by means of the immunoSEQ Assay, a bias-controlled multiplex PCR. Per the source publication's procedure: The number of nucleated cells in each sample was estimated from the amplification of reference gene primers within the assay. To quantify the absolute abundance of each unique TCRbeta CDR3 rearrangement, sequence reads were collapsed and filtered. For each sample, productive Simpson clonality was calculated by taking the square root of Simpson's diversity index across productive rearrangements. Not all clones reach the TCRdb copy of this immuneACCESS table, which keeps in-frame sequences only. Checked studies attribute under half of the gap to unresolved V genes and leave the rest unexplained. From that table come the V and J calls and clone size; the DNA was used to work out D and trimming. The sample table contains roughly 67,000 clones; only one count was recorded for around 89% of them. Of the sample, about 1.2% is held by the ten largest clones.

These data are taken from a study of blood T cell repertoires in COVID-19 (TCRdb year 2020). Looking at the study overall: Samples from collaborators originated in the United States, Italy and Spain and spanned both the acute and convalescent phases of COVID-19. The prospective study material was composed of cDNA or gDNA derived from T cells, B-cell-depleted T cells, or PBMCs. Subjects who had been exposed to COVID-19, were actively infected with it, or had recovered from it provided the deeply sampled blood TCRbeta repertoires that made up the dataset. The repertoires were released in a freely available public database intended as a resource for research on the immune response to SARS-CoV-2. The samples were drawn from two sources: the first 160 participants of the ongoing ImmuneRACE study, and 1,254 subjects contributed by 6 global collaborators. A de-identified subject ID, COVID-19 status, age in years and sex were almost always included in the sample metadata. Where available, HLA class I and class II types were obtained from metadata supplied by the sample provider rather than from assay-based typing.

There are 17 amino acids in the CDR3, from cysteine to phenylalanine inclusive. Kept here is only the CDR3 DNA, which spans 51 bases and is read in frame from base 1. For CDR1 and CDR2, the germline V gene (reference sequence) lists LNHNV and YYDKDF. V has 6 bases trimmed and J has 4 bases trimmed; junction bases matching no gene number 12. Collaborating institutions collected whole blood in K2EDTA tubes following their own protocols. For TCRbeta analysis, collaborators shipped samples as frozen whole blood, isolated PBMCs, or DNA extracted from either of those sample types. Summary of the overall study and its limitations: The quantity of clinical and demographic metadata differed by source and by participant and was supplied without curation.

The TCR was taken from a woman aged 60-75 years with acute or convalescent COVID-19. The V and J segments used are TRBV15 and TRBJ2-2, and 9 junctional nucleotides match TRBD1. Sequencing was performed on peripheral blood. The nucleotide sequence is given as TGTGCCACCAGATCCATACAGGGGGCGCGTGGCACCGGGGAGCTGTTTTTT. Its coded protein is CATRSIQGARGTGELFF.